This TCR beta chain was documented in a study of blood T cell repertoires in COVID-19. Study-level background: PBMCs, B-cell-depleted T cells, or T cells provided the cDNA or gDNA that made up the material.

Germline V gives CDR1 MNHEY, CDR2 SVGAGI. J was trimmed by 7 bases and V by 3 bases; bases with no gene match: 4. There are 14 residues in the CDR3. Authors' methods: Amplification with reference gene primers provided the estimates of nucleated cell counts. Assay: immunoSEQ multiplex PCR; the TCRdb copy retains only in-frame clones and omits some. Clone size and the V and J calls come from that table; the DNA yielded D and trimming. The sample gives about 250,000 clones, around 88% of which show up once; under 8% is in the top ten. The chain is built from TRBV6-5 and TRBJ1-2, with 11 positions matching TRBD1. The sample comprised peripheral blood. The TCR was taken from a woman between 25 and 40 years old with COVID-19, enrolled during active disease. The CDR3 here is CASSYLGQGGGYTF. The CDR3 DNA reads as TGTGCCAGCAGTTATTTGGGACAGGGGGGTGGCTACACCTTC.